The 20 T cell receptor beta chains below were found in one sample sequenced in a study of blood T cell repertoires in COVID-19. TCRdb's copy holds only in-frame clones and misses some; the assay was immunoSEQ multiplex PCR. The table has about 200,000 clones, approximately 81% seen once; the top ten hold approximately 5%. The sequenced material came from peripheral blood. Every receptor here comes from a woman aged 80 or over with acute or convalescent COVID-19.

This clone showed up just once. This sequence joins TRBV9 and TRBJ1-5, with 7 bases that match TRBD1. The germline gives CDR1 SGDLS, CDR2 YYNGEE. The CDR3 spans 14 residues. Unmatched junction bases numbered 3, after V lost 3 bases and J lost 3 bases. The CDR3 protein is CASSAGQDNQPQHF. The CDR3 nucleotides read TGTGCCAGCAGCGCCGGACAGGACAATCAGCCCCAGCATTTT. The entire variable domain, with the rest obtained from reference TRBV9 and TRBJ1-5, is as follows: DSGVTQTPKHLITATGQRVTLRCSPRSGDLSVYWYQQSLDQGLQFLIQYYNGEERAKGNILERFSAQQFPDLHSELNLSSLELGDSALYFCASSAGQDNQPQHFGDGTRLSIL.

The rearrangement uses TRBV9 and TRBJ2-7, with D possibly matching TRBD2 (5 bases). The CDR3 is made up of 13 amino acids. The germline V gene has CDR1 SGDLS and CDR2 YYNGEE. Trimming removed 3 bases from V and 7 bases from J, with 14 bases in between. The CDR3 DNA reads TGTGCCAGCAGCGGAGAGGGTGGAGGAGAGCAGTACTTC. Translated, it gives CASSGEGGGEQYF.

The rearrangement joins TRBV6-5 to TRBJ1-3, with unresolved D. The CDR3 runs to 12 residues. Trimming stripped 5 bases from V and 6 bases from J, with 8 bases between. CDR1 is MNHEY and CDR2 is SVGAGI in the germline V gene. The CDR3 region is CASSRGPNTIYF. The CDR3 nucleotides are TGTGCCAGCAGTCGGGGTCCAAACACCATATATTTT.

The chain combines TRBV7-2 with TRBJ2-5; 12 bases match TRBD2. The germline CDR1 and CDR2 sequences are SGHTA and FQGNSA. With V trimmed by 5 bases and J by 7 bases, 14 bases remained unmatched. The CDR3 sequence is 17 residues long. The chain's CDR3 is CASSTPTSGSRIGTQYF. CDR3 sequence (DNA): TGTGCCAGCAGCACCCCGACTAGCGGGAGTCGTATCGGGACCCAGTACTTC. Full variable domain (outside the CDR3, taken from reference TRBV7-2 and TRBJ2-5): GAGVSQSPSNKVTEKGKDVELRCDPISGHTALYWYRQSLGQGLEFLIYFQGNSAPDKSGLPSDRFSAERTGGSVSTLTIQRTQQEDSAVYLCASSTPTSGSRIGTQYFGPGTRLLVL.

The chain joins TRBV7-9 to TRBJ2-5, with D maybe TRBD1 (6 bases). Per germline, CDR1 SEHNR and CDR2 FQNEAQ (reference sequence). The CDR3 is 11 residues long. V gave up 1 base and J gave up 11 bases, with 8 bases separating them. The chain's CDR3 is CASSLGQGQYF. As DNA, the CDR3 is TGTGCCAGCAGCTTAGGTCAGGGGCAGTACTTC.

The chain is built from TRBV11-1 and TRBJ2-5, with D perhaps TRBD2 (5 bases). The CDR3 has 15 residues. Trimming stripped 1 base from V and 2 bases from J, with 11 bases between. The germline CDR1 and CDR2 sequences are SGHAT and FQDESV (reference sequence). The CDR3 nucleotides are TGTGCCAGCAGCTTAGTATTAGCGTCGCAAGAGACCCAGTACTTC. Encoded protein: CASSLVLASQETQYF. Complete variable domain (other parts from reference TRBV11-1 and TRBJ2-5): EAEVAQSPRYKITEKSQAVAFWCDPISGHATLYWYRQILGQGPELLVQFQDESVVDDSQLPKDRFSAERLKGVDSTLKIQPAELGDSAMYLCASSLVLASQETQYFGPGTRLLVL.

The DNA of the CDR3 is TGTGCCAGCAGCTTAGATGTCAGGTCGGGAAACACCATATATTTT. Translated: CASSLDVRSGNTIYF. V is TRBV7-9 and J is TRBJ1-3; no clear D. Germline assignment: CDR1 SEHNR and CDR2 FQNEAQ (reference sequence). The CDR3 spans 15 residues. Trimming took off 1 base at V and 4 bases at J, with 11 bases between the two ends.

This sequence joins TRBV5-1 and TRBJ1-2, with D perhaps TRBD1 (6 bases). This CDR3 region has 15 residues. Trimming took 0 bases from V and 2 from J, leaving 11 bases between them. The germline V gene has CDR1 SGHRS and CDR2 YFSETQ. The CDR3 nucleotides are TGCGCCAGCAGCTTGGAAGGGACACGCAACTATGGCTACACCTTC. Protein sequence: CASSLEGTRNYGYTF.

Only a few counts were recorded for this clone. The genes are TRBV28 and TRBJ1-6; 10 bases align to TRBD1. Trimming took 5 bases from V and 8 from J; bases not matched to a gene: 9. The CDR3 consists of 16 residues. CDR1 and CDR2 from the germline V gene are MDHEN and SYDVKM. The CDR3 region is CASSDHLGQGDSPLHF. The CDR3 region has the DNA TGTGCCAGCAGTGATCATCTAGGACAGGGGGATTCACCCCTCCACTTT.

This clone was detected once. The gene calls are TRBV5-8 and TRBJ2-2, with 8 nucleotides matching TRBD1. CDR3 length: 15 amino acids. The junction had 4 bases not matched to a gene; V was cut back by 5 bases and J by 1 base. Germline CDR1 and CDR2: SGHTS and YDEGEE. DNA of the CDR3: TGTGCCAGCAGGGACAGGGCTCTGAACACCGGGGAGCTGTTTTTT. Translating gives CASRDRALNTGELFF.

The CDR3 nucleotides read TGCGCCAGCAGCTACGGACAGGGAGTTTCAACTAATGAAAAACTGTTTTTT. Protein: CASSYGQGVSTNEKLFF. The chain combines TRBV5-1 with TRBJ1-4; 8 bases map to TRBD1. Per the germline V gene, CDR1 is SGHRS and CDR2 is YFSETQ. The V and J ends lost 3 bases and 0 bases, in that order; junction bases with no gene match: 7. The CDR3 is 17 residues long.

This chain links TRBV7-2 with TRBJ1-3, with D perhaps matching TRBD1 (5 bases). The germline gives CDR1 SGHTA, CDR2 FQGNSA. There are 12 residues in the CDR3. The ends were cut back, 4 bases at V and 11 bases at J, with 12 bases in the middle. In nucleotides, the CDR3 is TGTGCCAGCAGCTCGACAGACTTAGCCATATATTTT. The encoded protein is CASSSTDLAIYF. Full variable domain (outside the CDR3, taken from reference TRBV7-2 and TRBJ1-3): GAGVSQSPSNKVTEKGKDVELRCDPISGHTALYWYRQSLGQGLEFLIYFQGNSAPDKSGLPSDRFSAERTGGSVSTLTIQRTQQEDSAVYLCASSSTDLAIYFGEGSWLTVV.

The V and J genes are TRBV6-6 and TRBJ1-6, with 7 bases matching TRBD1. Trimming took 7 bases from V and 9 from J; bases not matched to a gene: 9. The CDR3 runs to 14 residues. Germline V gives CDR1 MNHNY, CDR2 SVGAGI (reference sequence). The chain's CDR3 is CASKNTGETSPLHF. CDR3 sequence (DNA): TGTGCCAGCAAGAATACAGGGGAGACTTCACCCCTCCACTTT.

This clone has more than one count but fewer than ten. The CDR3 coding sequence is TGTGCCAGCAGCTTGGACAGGGACGATCAGCCCCAGCATTTT. Its protein product is CASSLDRDDQPQHF. The chain carries TRBV7-9 and TRBJ1-5, with TRBD1 matching over 8 bases. Germline loops: CDR1 SEHNR, CDR2 FQNEAQ (reference sequence). Trimming cost V 3 bases and J 5 bases; bases outside gene matches: 3. The CDR3 is 14 amino acids.

The chain carries TRBV19 and TRBJ2-1; D ambiguous. Trimming cost V 3 bases and J 3 bases, with 6 bases left between them. CDR3 size: 13 residues. Germline CDR1 is LNHDA and CDR2 is SQIVND (reference sequence). CDR3 sequence reads: CASSMSSYNEQFF. The CDR3 nucleotides are TGTGCCAGTAGTATGAGTAGCTACAATGAGCAGTTCTTC.

This clone appeared a few times. The chain carries TRBV6-2 or TRBV6-3 and TRBJ2-1; D is unclear. CDR1 is MNHEY and CDR2 is SVGEGT in the germline V gene. The CDR3 contains 12 residues. V was cut by 4 bases and J by 9 bases, with 10 bases left in between. CDR3 sequence: CASSSLRSEQFF. The CDR3 region has the DNA TGTGCCAGCAGTTCCCTTAGAAGTGAGCAGTTCTTC.

In the case of this clone: The same CDR3 also results from other DNA sequences found in this sample. V usage is TRBV5-1 and J usage is TRBJ2-3; D may be TRBD1 (6 bases). The CDR3 length is 15 residues. The germline V gene encodes CDR1 SGHRS and CDR2 YFSETQ. Trimming stripped 0 bases from V and 1 base from J, with 9 bases between. The CDR3: CASSLVGAGTDTQYF. CDR3 coding DNA: TGCGCCAGCAGCTTGGTGGGGGCTGGCACAGATACGCAGTATTTT.

This clone was counted only a few times. V is TRBV4-3 and J is TRBJ1-4, with a weak D call TRBD1 (6 bases). The CDR3 sequence is 15 residues long. Germline V gives CDR1 LGHNA, CDR2 YSLEER. The V and J ends lost 4 bases and 8 bases respectively, with 17 bases between them. The CDR3 bases are TGCGCCAGCAGCCTTCACGGGCAGGGGCGGGAAAAACTGTTTTTT. Its translation is CASSLHGQGREKLFF.

This chain uses TRBV9 with TRBJ2-1, with 8 bases matching TRBD2. The CDR3 consists of 16 residues. Germline CDR1 SGDLS, CDR2 YYNGEE. J lost 0 bases, V lost 3 bases, and 5 bases had no gene match. The CDR3 DNA sequence: TGTGCCAGCAGCGCTCCGGGACTAGGCTCCTACAATGAGCAGTTCTTC. It specifies CASSAPGLGSYNEQFF. Together with reference TRBV9 and TRBJ2-1, the CDR3 gives the full variable domain: DSGVTQTPKHLITATGQRVTLRCSPRSGDLSVYWYQQSLDQGLQFLIQYYNGEERAKGNILERFSAQQFPDLHSELNLSSLELGDSALYFCASSAPGLGSYNEQFFGPGTRLTVL.

Only one count was recorded for this clone. The chain employs TRBV29-1 and TRBJ1-5, with 7 bases fitting TRBD1. Trimming removed 6 bases from V and 4 bases from J; junction bases left unmatched: 6. This CDR3 spans 13 amino acids. The germline V gene encodes CDR1 SQVTM and CDR2 ANQGSEA. CDR3 coding DNA: TGCAGCGTCAGACAGGGTGATAATCAGCCCCAGCATTTT. As protein: CSVRQGDNQPQHF.